The entry that follows covers one TCR beta chain sequence. This clonotype was recorded at least ten times. Its binding antigen is unknown. The input lacks base qualities; no much larger clone sits a single base away. TCR beta CDR3 regions were amplified from RNA transcripts. A first-round RT-PCR of the TCR CDR3 used the HTBI primer set with the Qiagen OneStep RT-PCR kit. The libraries were constructed in a second round of multiplex PCR and then size-selected and purified. Sequencing of the libraries was done on an Illumina HiSeq2000 using paired-end 100 bp reads. The published analysis was carried out like this. SOAPnuke was used to process the raw data, throwing out any read that contained adapters or uncalled bases, had a mean Phred below 15, or lacked an exact constant-primer or identifier match. High-quality paired reads were merged using COPE v1.2.5, and each unique nucleotide sequence was defined as a clonotype. MiTCR v1.1 was used to align clonotypes to the IMGT TRBV, TRBD and TRBJ reference segments. The analysis included only V-J combinations with a frequency above 0.0001, which together covered 98% to 99.2% of the repertoires. A TCS score was defined as the ratio between F50 (clonal expansion) and ExV (chaos), using BLOSUM62-based TCRdist between CDR3 peptides within each V-J. Welch's t-statistics and random forest reduced around 510 V-J features to about 12, which were used in a naive Bayes classifier (R e1071). TCRdb's own reprocessing of the public reads used fastp at Q25 and MiXCR and kept productive beta chains. When rows share a CDR3 protein, they turn into one entry using the most common DNA and genes. These V and J calls originate from TCRdb's pipeline instead of the authors' own analysis. For this sample the table gives around 350,000 distinct CDR3 sequences, of which 19% were detected only once. About 4% of the sample comes from the top ten.

Via the germline V gene, CDR1 is SNHLY and CDR2 FYNNEI. The CDR3 numbers 16 residues from cysteine through phenylalanine. The retained sequence is limited to the CDR3, 48 bases, with the frame set at the first base. Trimming takes 7 bases from V and 0 bases from J, and the germline ends sit 18 bases apart. The data were taken from a study of T cells in Graves' hyperthyroidism and ophthalmopathy (dated by TCRdb to between 2017 and 2020). For the study in its entirety: Peripheral blood samples were taken at the time of initial diagnosis, prior to any treatment. Thyroid tissue and blood T-cell repertoires from six or seven Graves' hyperthyroidism patients were also compared in the study. TCR V-J signatures able to tell the groups apart were searched for in a discovery cohort of 100 patients, of whom around 42 had Graves' ophthalmopathy and about 60 had stable Graves' hyperthyroidism. The paper reports TCR Vbeta CDR3 sequencing of some 140 peripheral blood samples: under 45 ophthalmopathy, 75 to 80 hyperthyroidism and around 17 progressor patients. Following sampling, methimazole starting at 30 mg daily was given to hyperthyroidism patients, and high-dose intravenous methylprednisolone was given to ophthalmopathy patients. Prospective prediction of ophthalmopathy was tested in an independent validation cohort consisting of fewer than 20 hyperthyroidism patients and approximately 16 patients who later progressed to ophthalmopathy. For training and testing, the 100 or so patients in the discovery cohort were randomly divided in a 7:3 ratio. Findings and caveats that apply to the study as a whole: No statistical method was used to fix the sample size in advance, and group allocation was not hidden from the investigators. A model built on a 13 V-J signature distinguished ophthalmopathy from stable hyperthyroidism, reaching roughly 88% sensitivity and about 81% specificity in cross-validation and 80%/75% in testing. Blood samples also contained most of the expanded thyroid clonotypes (frequency above 0.001), which suggests that blood repertoires may reflect thyroid immune responses. In validation, progression to ophthalmopathy was predicted by the model with around 70% sensitivity and around 76% specificity, a median of roughly 6.4 months before onset.

Stable Graves' hyperthyroidism was defined as no progression to ophthalmopathy during 18 months of follow-up. Hyperthyroidism patients were aged 18 to 65 years and newly diagnosed, with disease duration of less than 2 months. The study excluded patients with uncontrolled infections, other autoimmune diseases, pregnancy or lactation. Diagnoses were established on the basis of clinical symptoms, serum thyroxine and TRAb, thyroid ultrasound, and orbital computed tomography. PBMCs were isolated from approximately 10 ml of fresh peripheral blood by Ficoll-Paque density gradient centrifugation. Trizol reagent was used to extract total RNA, and RNA quality was then checked on an Agilent 2100 Bioanalyzer.

This clonotype was obtained from a woman between 18 and 30 years old with Graves' hyperthyroidism. The sequenced sample consisted of blood. The chain couples TRBV2 to TRBJ1-1; the D gene is perhaps TRBD1, from 5 matching bases. The DNA sequence is as follows: TGTGCCAGCATGAGGGGACCCACCACATTGAACACTGAAGCTTTCTTT. Translated, it reads CASMRGPTTLNTEAFF.